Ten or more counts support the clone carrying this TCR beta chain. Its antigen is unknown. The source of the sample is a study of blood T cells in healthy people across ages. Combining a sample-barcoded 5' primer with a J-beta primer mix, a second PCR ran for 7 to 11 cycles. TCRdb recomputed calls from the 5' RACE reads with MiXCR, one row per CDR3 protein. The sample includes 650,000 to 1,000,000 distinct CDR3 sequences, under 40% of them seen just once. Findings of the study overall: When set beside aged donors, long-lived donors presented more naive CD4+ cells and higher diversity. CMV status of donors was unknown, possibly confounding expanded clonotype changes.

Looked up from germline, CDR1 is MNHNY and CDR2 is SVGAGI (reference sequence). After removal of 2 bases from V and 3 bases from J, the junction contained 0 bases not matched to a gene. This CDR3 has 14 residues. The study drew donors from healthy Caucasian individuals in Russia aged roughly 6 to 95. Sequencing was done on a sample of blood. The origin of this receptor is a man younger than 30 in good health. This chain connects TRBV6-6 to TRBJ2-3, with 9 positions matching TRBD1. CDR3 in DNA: TGTGCCAGCAGTTACGGACAGGGGACAGATACGCAGTATTTT. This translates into CASSYGQGTDTQYF.